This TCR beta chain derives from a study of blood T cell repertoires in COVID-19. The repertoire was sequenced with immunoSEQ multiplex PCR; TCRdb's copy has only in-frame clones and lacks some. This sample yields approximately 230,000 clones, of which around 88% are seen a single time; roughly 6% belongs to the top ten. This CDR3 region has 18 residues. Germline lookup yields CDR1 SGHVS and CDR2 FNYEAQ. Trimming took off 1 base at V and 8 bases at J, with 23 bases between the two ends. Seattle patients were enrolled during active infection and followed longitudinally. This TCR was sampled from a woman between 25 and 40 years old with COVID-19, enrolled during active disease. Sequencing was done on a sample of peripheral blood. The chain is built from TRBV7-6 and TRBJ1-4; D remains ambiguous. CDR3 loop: CASSLDPEVTRRAEKLFF. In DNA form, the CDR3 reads TGTGCCAGCAGCTTAGACCCGGAGGTGACGAGAAGGGCAGAAAAACTGTTTTTT.